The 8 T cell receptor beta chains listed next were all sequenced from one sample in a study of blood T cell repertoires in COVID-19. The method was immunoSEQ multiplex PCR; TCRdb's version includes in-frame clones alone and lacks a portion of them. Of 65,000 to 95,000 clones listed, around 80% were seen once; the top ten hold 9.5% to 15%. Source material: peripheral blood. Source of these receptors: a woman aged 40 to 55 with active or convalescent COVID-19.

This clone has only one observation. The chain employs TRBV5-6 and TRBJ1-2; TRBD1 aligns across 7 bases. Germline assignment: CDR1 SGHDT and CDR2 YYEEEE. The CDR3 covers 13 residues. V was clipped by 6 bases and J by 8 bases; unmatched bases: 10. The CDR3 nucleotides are TGTGCCAGCACCAATGAGGGACAGCAGGGCTACACCTTC. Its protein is CASTNEGQQGYTF.

The DNA of the CDR3 is TGCGCCAGCAGCCCGTCAGGGTTGACCGGGGAGCTGTTTTTT. Translating it yields CASSPSGLTGELFF. The chain links TRBV5-1 to TRBJ2-2, with TRBD1 as a possible D gene (5 bases). CDR3 length: 14 residues. Between the trimmed V and J ends, which lost 4 bases and 5 bases, there was a span of 12 bases. Germline V lookup: CDR1 SGHRS, CDR2 YFSETQ.

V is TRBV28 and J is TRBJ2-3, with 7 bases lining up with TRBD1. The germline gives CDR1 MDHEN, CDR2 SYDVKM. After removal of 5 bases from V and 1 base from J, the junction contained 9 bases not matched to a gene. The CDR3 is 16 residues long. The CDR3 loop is CASSRRGRGRTDTQYF. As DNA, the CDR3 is TGTGCCAGCAGTCGCCGGGGTAGGGGGCGCACAGATACGCAGTATTTT.

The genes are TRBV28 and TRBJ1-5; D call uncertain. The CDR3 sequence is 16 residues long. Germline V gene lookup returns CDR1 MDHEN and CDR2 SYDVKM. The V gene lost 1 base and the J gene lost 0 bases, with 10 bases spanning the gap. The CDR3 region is CASSLLARLSNQPQHF. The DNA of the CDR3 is TGTGCCAGCAGTTTATTGGCCAGACTTAGCAATCAGCCCCAGCATTTT.

The CDR3: CASSVAAGDYEQYF. CDR3 coding DNA: TGCGCCAGCAGTGTAGCGGCGGGGGATTACGAGCAGTACTTC. The chain links TRBV10-2 to TRBJ2-7, with 7 bases identical to TRBD2. With 4 bases clipped from V and 4 bases from J, the junction kept 7 bases outside the gene matches. CDR1 WSHSY and CDR2 SAAADI come from the germline V gene. The CDR3 spans 14 residues.

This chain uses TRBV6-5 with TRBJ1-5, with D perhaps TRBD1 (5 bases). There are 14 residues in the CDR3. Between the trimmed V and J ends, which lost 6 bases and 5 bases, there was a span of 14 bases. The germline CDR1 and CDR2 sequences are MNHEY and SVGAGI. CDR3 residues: CASSRAGWDQPQHF. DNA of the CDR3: TGTGCCAGCAGCAGGGCCGGGTGGGATCAGCCCCAGCATTTT.

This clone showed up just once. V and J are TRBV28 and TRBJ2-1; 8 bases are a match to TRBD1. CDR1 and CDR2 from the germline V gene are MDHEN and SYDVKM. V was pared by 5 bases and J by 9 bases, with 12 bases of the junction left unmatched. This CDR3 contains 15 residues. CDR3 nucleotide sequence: TGTGCCAGCAGTCTCACGGACAGGGTCCTGGGTGAGCAGTTCTTC. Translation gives CASSLTDRVLGEQFF. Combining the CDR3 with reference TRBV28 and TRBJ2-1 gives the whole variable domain DVKVTQSSRYLVKRTGEKVFLECVQDMDHENMFWYRQDPGLGLRLIYFSYDVKMKEKGDIPEGYSVSREKKERFSLILESASTNQTSMYLCASSLTDRVLGEQFFGPGTRLTVL.

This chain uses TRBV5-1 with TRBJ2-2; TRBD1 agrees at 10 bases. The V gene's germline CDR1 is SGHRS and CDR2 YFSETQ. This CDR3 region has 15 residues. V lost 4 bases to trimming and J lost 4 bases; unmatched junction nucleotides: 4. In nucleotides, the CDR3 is TGCGCCAGCAGCCTCGGACAGGGGGGCACCGGGGAGCTGTTTTTT. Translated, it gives CASSLGQGGTGELFF. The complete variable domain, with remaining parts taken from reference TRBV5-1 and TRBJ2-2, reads KAGVTQTPRYLIKTRGQQVTLSCSPISGHRSVSWYQQTPGQGLQFLFEYFSETQRNKGNFPGRFSGRQFSNSRSEMNVSTLELGDSALYLCASSLGQGGTGELFFGEGSRLTVL.